This TCR beta chain was captured by sequencing in a study of blood T cells in healthy people across ages. Study information: Capture via template switching afforded approximately one barcoded beta molecule per two T cells.

Study-level points and caveats: Older individuals had lower TCR beta diversity per million T cells (the decline was roughly linear).

Comments on this clonotype: Its cognate antigen is unknown.

The use of a sample-barcoded 5' primer and a J-beta primer mix characterized a second PCR of roughly 6 to 11 cycles. TCRdb re-called the 5' RACE reads with MiXCR, one entry per CDR3 protein. The table has fewer than 2,000,000 distinct CDR3 sequences, roughly 32% seen once. The clonotype originates from a woman aged 25 to 39 in good health. Sequencing was carried out using blood.

The CDR3 reads CASSKQGARGTEAFF. CDR3 nucleotides: TGTGCCAGCAGCAAACAGGGGGCGCGAGGTACTGAAGCTTTCTTT. V is TRBV3-1 and J is TRBJ1-1, with 9 bases matching TRBD1. The germline V gene has CDR1 LGHDT and CDR2 YNNKEL (reference sequence). The CDR3 totals 15 residues. The V gene end was trimmed by 5 bases and the J gene end by 5 bases; junction bases not matched to a gene: 9.